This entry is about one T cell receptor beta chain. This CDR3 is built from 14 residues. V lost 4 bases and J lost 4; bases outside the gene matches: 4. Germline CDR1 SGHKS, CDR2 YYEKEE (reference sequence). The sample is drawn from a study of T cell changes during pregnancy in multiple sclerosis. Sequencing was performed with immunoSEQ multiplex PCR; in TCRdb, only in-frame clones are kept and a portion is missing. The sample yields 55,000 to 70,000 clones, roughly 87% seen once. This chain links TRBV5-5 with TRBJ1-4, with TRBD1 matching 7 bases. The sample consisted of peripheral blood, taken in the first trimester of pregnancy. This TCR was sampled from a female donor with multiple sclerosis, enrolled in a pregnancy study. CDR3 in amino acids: CASSPTGNNEKLFF. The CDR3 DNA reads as TGTGCCAGCAGCCCGACAGGGAATAATGAAAAACTGTTTTTT.